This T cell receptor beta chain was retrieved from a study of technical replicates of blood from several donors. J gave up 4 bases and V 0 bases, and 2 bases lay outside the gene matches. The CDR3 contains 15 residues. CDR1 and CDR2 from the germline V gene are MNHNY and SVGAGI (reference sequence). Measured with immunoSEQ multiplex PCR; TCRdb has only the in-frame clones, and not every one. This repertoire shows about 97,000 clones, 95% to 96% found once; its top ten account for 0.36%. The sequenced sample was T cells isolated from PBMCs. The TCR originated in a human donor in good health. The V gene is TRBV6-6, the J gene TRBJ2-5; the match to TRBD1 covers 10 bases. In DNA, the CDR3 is TGTGCCAGCAGTTACTCGAGGGACAGGGGAGAGACCCAGTACTTC. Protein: CASSYSRDRGETQYF.